This TCR beta chain was observed in a study of shared clonotypes between healthy human individuals. Trimming took 3 bases from V and 4 from J, leaving 12 bases between them. The CDR3 length is 15 residues. Germline V gives CDR1 ENHRY, CDR2 SYGVKD. Broader study findings: Some clonotypes were shared by all four sorted-subset donors, while others were not shared. The non-shared ones had lower generation probabilities than the shared ones.

Only CD45RO-negative cells positively selected for CCR7 counted as naive CD8 cells, so terminally differentiated effector memory CD45RA+ cells were excluded. Assay: immunoSEQ multiplex PCR; the TCRdb copy retains only in-frame clones and omits some. The sample has 1.5 million to 2.5 million clones; over 85% are singletons. Remarks on this clone: The antigen remains unidentified.

The sequencing sample was made of naive CD8+ T cells sorted from blood. The clonotype was recovered from a young man in good health. The rearrangement joins TRBV10-3 to TRBJ2-2; D possibly matches TRBD1 or TRBD2 (6 bases each). The CDR3 loop reads CAISDGGQGTGELFF. CDR3 coding DNA: TGTGCCATCAGTGATGGGGGGCAGGGCACCGGGGAGCTGTTTTTT.